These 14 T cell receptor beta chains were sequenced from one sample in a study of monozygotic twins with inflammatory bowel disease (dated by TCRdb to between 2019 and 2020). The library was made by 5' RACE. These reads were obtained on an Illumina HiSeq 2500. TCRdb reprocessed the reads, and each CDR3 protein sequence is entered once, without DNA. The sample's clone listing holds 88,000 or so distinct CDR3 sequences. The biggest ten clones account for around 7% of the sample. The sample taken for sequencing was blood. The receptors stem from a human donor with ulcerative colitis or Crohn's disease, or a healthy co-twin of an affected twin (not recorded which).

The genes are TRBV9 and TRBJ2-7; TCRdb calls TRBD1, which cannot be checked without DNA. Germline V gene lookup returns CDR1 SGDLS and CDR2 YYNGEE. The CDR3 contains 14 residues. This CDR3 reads CASSVLSRDDEQYF.

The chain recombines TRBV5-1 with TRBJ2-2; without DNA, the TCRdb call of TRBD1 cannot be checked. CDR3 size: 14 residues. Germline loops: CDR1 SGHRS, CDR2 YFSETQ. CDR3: CASSAGHEAGELFF.

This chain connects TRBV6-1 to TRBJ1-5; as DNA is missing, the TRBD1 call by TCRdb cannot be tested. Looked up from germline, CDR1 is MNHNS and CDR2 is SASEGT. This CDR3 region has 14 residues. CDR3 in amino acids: CASSDRGVNQPQHF.

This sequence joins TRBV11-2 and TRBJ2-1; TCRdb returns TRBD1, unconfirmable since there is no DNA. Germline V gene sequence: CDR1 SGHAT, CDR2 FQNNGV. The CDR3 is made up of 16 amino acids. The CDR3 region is CASSSLRQGAYNEQFF.

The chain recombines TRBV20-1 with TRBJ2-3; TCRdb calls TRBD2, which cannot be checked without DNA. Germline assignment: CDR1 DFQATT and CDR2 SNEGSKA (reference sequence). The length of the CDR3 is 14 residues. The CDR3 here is CSAPRGGAVDTQYF.

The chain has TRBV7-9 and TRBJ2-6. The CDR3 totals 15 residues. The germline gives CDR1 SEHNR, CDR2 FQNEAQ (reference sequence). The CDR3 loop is CASSLERFGANVLTF.

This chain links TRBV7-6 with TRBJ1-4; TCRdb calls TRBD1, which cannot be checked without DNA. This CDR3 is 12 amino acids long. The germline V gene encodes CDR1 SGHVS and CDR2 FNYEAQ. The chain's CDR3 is CASGTPGEKLFF.

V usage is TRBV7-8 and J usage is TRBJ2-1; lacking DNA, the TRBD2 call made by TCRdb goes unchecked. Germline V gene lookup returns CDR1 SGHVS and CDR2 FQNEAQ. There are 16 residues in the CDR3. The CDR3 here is CASSTRAASSYNEQFF.

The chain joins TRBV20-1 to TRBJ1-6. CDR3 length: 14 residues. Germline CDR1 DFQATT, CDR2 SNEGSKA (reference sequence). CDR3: CSARKGYYNSPLHF.

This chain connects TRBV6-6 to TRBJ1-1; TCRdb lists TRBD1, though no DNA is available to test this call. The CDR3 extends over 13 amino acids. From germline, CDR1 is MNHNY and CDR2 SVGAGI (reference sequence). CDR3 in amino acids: CASSLPQGSEAFF.

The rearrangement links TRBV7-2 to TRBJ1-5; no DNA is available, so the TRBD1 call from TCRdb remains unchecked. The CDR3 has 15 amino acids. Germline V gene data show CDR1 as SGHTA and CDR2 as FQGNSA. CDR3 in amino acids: CASSLDAGGNQPQHF.

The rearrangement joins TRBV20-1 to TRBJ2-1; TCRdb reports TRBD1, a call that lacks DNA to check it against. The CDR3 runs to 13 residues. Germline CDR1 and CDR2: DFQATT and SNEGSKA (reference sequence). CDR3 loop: CSASGTGGFEQFF.

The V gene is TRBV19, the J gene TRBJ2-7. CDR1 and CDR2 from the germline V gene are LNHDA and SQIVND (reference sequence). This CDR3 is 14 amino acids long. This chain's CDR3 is CASKVGSTSYEQYF.

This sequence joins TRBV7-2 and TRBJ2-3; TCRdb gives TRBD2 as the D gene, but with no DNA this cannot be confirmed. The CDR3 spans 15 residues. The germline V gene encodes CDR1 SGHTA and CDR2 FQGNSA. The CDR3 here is CASSFGGGPQNTQYF.